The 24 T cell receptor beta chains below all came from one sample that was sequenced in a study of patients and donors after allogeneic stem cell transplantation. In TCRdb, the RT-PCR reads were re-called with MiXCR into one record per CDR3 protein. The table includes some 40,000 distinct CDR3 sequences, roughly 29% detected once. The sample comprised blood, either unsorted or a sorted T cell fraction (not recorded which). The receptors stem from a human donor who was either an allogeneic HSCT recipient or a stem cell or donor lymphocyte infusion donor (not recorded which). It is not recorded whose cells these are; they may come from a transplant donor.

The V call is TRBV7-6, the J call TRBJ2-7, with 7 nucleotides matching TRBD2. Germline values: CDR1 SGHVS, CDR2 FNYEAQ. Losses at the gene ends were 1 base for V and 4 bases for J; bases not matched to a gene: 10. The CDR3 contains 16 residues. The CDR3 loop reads CASSLEWEGLMYEQYF. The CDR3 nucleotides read TGTGCCAGCAGCTTAGAGTGGGAGGGGTTGATGTACGAGCAGTACTTC.

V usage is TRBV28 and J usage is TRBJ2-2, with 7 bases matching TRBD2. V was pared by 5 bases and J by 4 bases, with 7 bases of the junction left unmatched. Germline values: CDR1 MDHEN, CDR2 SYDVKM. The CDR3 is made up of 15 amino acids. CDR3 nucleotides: TGTGCCAGCAGTATACTAGCGAGTAGCACCGGGGAGCTGTTTTTT. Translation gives CASSILASSTGELFF.

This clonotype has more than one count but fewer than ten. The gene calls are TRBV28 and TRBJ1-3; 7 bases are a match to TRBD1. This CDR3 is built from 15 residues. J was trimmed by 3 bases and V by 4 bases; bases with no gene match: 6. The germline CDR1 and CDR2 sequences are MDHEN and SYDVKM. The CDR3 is CASSSDREHGNTIYF. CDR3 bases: TGTGCCAGCAGTTCCGACAGGGAACATGGAAACACCATATATTTT. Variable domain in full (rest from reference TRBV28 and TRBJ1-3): DVKVTQSSRYLVKRTGEKVFLECVQDMDHENMFWYRQDPGLGLRLIYFSYDVKMKEKGDIPEGYSVSREKKERFSLILESASTNQTSMYLCASSSDREHGNTIYFGEGSWLTVV.

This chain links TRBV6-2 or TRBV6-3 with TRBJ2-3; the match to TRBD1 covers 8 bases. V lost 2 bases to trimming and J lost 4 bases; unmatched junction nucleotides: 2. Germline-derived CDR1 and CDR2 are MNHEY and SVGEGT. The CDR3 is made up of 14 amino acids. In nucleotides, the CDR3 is TGTGCCAGCAGTTACGTCAGGGGGCCAGATACGCAGTATTTT. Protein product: CASSYVRGPDTQYF.

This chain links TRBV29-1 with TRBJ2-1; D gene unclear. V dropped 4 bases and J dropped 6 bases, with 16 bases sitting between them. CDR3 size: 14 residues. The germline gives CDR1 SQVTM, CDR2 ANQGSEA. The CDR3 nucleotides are TGCAGCGTTGCTCCTGGTAGAAATCTCAATGAGCAGTTCTTC. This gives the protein CSVAPGRNLNEQFF.

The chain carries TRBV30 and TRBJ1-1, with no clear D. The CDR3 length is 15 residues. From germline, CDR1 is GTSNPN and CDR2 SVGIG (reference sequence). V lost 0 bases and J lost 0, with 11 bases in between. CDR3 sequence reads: CAWSVTWTLNTEAFF. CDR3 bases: TGTGCCTGGAGTGTGACCTGGACTTTGAACACTGAAGCTTTCTTT.

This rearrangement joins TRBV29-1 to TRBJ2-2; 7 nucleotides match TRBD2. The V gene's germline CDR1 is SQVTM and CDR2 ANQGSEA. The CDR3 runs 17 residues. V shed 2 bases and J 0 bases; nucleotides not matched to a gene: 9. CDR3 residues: CSVEKRLAATNTGELFF. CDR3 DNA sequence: TGCAGCGTTGAAAAAAGACTAGCAGCCACGAACACCGGGGAGCTGTTTTTT.

Written as DNA, the CDR3 is TGCGCCAGCAGCCAATCACTCCCCTTTTACGCCTACGAGCAGTACTTC. The encoded protein is CASSQSLPFYAYEQYF. The chain couples TRBV4-3 to TRBJ2-7; D unresolved. This CDR3 comprises 16 residues. Germline values: CDR1 LGHNA, CDR2 YSLEER. V was pared by 2 bases and J by 2 bases, with 16 bases between.

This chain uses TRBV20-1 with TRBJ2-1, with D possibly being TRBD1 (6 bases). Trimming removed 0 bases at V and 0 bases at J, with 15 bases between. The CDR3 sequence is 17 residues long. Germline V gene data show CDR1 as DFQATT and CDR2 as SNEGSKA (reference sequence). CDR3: CSARDFGAGVSYNEQFF. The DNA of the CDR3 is TGCAGTGCTAGAGATTTCGGGGCAGGGGTCTCCTACAATGAGCAGTTCTTC.

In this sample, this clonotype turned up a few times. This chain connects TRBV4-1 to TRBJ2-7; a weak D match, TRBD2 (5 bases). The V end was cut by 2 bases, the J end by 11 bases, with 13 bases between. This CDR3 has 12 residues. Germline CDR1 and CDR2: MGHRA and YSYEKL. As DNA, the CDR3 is TGCGCCAGCAGCCAACTAGCAGAGAGAAAGTACTTC. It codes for CASSQLAERKYF.

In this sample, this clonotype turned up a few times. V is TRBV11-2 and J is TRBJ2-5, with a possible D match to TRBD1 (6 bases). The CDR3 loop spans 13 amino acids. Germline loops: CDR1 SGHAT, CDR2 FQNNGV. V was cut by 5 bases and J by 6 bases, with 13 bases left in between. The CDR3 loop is CASSQQGPKTQYF. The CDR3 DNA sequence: TGTGCCAGCAGCCAACAGGGTCCCAAGACCCAGTACTTC.

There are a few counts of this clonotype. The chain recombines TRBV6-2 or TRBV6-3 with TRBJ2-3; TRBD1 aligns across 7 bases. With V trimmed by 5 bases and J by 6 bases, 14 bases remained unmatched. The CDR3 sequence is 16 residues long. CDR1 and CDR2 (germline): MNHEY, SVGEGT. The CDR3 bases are TGTGCCAGCAGTAAACAGGGGATTCCTCCCTGGGATACGCAGTATTTT. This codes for CASSKQGIPPWDTQYF.

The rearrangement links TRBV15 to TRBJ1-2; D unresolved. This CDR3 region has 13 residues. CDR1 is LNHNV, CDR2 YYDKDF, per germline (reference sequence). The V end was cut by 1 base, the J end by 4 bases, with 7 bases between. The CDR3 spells CATSRAVGYGYTF. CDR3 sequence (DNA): TGTGCCACCAGCAGAGCTGTGGGCTATGGCTACACCTTC.

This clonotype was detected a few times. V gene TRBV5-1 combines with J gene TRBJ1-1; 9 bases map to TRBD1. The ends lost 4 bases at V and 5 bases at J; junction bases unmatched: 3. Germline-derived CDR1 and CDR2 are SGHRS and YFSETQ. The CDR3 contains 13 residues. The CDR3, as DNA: TGCGCCAGCAGCCTGGACAGGGGAACTGAAGCTTTCTTT. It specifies CASSLDRGTEAFF.

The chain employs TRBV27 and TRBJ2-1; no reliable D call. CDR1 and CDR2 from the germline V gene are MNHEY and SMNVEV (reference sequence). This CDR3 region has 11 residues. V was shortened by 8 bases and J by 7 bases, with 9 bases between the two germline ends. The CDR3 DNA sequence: TGTGCCAGCCAGATAAGGAATGAGCAGTTCTTC. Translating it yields CASQIRNEQFF.

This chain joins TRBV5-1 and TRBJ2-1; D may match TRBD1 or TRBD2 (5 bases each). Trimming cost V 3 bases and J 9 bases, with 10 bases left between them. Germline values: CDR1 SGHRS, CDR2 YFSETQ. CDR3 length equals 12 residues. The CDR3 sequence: CASSSGSGEQFF. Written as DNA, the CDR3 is TGCGCCAGCAGCTCAGGGAGTGGTGAGCAGTTCTTC.

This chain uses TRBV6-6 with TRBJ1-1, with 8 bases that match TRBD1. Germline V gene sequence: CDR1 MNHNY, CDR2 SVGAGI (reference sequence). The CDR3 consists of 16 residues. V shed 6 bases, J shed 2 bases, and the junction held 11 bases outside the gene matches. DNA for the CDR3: TGTGCCAGCAGCGGAGGACAGGGACGAATTAACACTGAAGCTTTCTTT. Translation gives CASSGGQGRINTEAFF.

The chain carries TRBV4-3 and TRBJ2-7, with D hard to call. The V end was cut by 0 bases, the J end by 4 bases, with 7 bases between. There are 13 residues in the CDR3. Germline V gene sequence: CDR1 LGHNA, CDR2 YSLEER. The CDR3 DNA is TGCGCCAGCAGCCAAGACGACGGATACGAGCAGTACTTC. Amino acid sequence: CASSQDDGYEQYF.

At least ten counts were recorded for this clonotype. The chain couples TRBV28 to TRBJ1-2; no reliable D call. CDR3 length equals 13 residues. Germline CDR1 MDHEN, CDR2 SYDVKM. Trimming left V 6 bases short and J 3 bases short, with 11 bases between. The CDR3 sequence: CASSPHSHYGYTF. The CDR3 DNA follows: TGTGCCAGCAGCCCCCACTCCCACTATGGCTACACCTTC.

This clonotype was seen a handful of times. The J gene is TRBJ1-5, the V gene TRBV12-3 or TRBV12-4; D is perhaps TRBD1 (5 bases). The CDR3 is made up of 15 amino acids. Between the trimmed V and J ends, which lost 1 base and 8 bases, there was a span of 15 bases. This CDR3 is CASSLVGRATEPQHF. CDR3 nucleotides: TGTGCCAGCAGTTTAGTGGGCAGGGCCACGGAGCCCCAGCATTTT.

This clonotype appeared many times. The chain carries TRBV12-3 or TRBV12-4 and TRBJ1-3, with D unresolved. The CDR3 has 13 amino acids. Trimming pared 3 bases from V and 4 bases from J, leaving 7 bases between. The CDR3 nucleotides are TGTGCCAGCAGTTTCTTCGCAGGAAACACCATATATTTT. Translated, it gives CASSFFAGNTIYF.

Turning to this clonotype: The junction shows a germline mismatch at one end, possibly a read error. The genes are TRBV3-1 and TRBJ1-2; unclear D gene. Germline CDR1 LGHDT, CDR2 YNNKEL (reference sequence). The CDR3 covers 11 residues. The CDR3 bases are TGTGCCAGCAGCCAAGGGAGGTCCAGTCAATTC. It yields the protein CASSQGRSSQF.

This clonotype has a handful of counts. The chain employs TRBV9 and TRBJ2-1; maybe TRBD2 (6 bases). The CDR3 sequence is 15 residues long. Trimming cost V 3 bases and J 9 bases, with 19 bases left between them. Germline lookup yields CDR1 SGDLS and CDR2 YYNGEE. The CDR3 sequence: CASSGASGRYGEQFF. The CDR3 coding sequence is TGTGCCAGCAGCGGAGCCTCAGGGAGGTATGGTGAGCAGTTCTTC. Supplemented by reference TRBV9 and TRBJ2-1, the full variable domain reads DSGVTQTPKHLITATGQRVTLRCSPRSGDLSVYWYQQSLDQGLQFLIQYYNGEERAKGNILERFSAQQFPDLHSELNLSSLELGDSALYFCASSGASGRYGEQFFGPGTRLTVL.

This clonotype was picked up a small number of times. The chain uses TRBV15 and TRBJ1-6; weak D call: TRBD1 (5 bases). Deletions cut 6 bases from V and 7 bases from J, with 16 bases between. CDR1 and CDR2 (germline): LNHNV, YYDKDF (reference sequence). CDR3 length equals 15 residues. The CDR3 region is CATRVLQGSNSPLHF. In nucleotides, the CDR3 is TGTGCCACCAGAGTGCTCCAGGGATCGAATTCACCCCTCCACTTT.